This entry concerns a single T cell receptor (beta chain). The target antigen is unknown. With 60 Vbeta and 13 Jbeta primers, the PCR was carried out. Sequenced by immunoSEQ multiplex PCR; TCRdb stores in-frame clones only, minus some. The data show around 130,000 clones, about two thirds seen once. These data belong to a study of cytomegalovirus exposure and HLA in healthy donors. At the time of sampling, donors were nominally healthy, though unrecorded immune exposures were likely. The study's findings and limits: There were a few CMV-associated chains whose specificity for CMV antigens was confirmed in vitro. In a later analysis, HLA-associated TCR beta chains were more clonally expanded than equally common others. TCR beta chain V- and J-gene trimming was linked, in a later analysis, to a missense variant in DCLRE1C.

Material: PBMCs. The source is a middle-aged man in good health and CMV-seropositive.

The CDR3 spells CASSLVRYRPYEQYF. The CDR3 DNA reads as TGTGCCAGCAGCTTAGTACGTTACAGACCCTACGAGCAGTACTTC. The chain employs TRBV7-8 and TRBJ2-5, with no clear D. The better agreement between TRBJ2-7 and the DNA end casts doubt on the J call. This CDR3 comprises 15 residues. Germline CDR1 SGHVS, CDR2 FQNEAQ.